This TCR beta chain was sequenced during a study of blood T cell repertoires in COVID-19. Background on the study: Spain, Italy and the United States supplied samples that represented acute and convalescent COVID-19.

This clone came up once. Authors' processing steps: Amplification from reference gene primers served as the basis for estimated nucleated cell counts. TCRdb's table, derived via immunoSEQ multiplex PCR, lists solely in-frame clones and lacks some. V and J calls and clone size are as listed in that table; D and trimming were resolved from the DNA. The table includes 45,000 to 55,000 clones, approximately 87% detected once. Trimming cost V 0 bases and J 5 bases; bases outside gene matches: 6. The CDR3 contains 16 residues. The V gene's germline CDR1 is SGDLS and CDR2 YYNGEE. This receptor was obtained from a human donor in a cohort sampled during active COVID-19. The chain links TRBV9 to TRBJ2-2, with 8 bases matching TRBD2. Sequenced sample: peripheral blood. In DNA form, the CDR3 reads TGTGCCAGCAGCGTAGGGGCGGGACTAGTTACCGGGGAGCTGTTTTTT. Translation: CASSVGAGLVTGELFF.